The clone carrying this TCR beta chain was counted a few times. The antigen remains unidentified. The sample comes from a study of blood T cells in healthy people across ages. Study details: Using template switching, researchers captured about one barcoded beta molecule for each two T cells. Study-level results: Strong correlation was found linking TCR beta diversity to naive T cell percentage. Unsorted PBMCs prevented conclusive naive versus antigen-experienced comparison.

Healthy Caucasians from Russia aged roughly 6 to 95 served as donors. A sample-barcoded 5' primer and a J-beta primer mix were used in a second PCR of about 6 to 11 cycles. TCRdb ran MiXCR on the 5' RACE reads and lists one entry per CDR3 protein. The sample includes about 1.6 million distinct CDR3 sequences, about 31% of them seen just once. Germline V gene data show CDR1 as MDHEN and CDR2 as SYDVKM. The length of the CDR3 is 17 residues. Trimming pared 5 bases from V and 3 bases from J, leaving 22 bases between. The sequenced sample consisted of blood. The chain employs TRBV28 and TRBJ1-1; D may be TRBD1 (5 bases). This sequence was found in a woman in her twenties or thirties in good health. This CDR3 is CASSLGEVEGFHTEAFF. CDR3 DNA: TGTGCCAGCAGTCTGGGGGAGGTAGAAGGATTTCACACTGAAGCTTTCTTT.